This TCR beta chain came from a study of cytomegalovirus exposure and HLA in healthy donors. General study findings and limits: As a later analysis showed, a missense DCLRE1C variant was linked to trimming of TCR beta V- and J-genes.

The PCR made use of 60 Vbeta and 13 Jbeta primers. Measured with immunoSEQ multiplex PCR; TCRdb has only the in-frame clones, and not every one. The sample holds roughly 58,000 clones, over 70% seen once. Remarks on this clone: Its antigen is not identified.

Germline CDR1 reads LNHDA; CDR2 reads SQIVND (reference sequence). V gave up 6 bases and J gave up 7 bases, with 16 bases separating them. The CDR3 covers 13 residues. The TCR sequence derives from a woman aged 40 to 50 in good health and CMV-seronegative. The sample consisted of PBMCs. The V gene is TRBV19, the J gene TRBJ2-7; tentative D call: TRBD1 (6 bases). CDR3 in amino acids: CASRGTSAGEQYF. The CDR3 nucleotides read TGTGCCAGTAGAGGGACATCGGCTGGGGAGCAGTACTTC.